This T cell receptor beta chain was found in a study of blood T cell repertoires in COVID-19. Germline V gives CDR1 SGHAT, CDR2 FQNNGV. This CDR3 is built from 11 residues. V was cut by 5 bases and J by 5 bases, with 5 bases left in between. Method: immunoSEQ multiplex PCR; TCRdb's copy keeps in-frame clones and lacks some. The sample yields more than 95,000 clones, just under 85% seen once. This chain links TRBV11-2 with TRBJ2-3; D is undetermined. Input material: peripheral blood. The source of this sequence is a woman older than 75 with active or convalescent COVID-19. CDR3 sequence: CASSPRDTQYF. In nucleotides, the CDR3 is TGTGCCAGCAGCCCCAGAGATACGCAGTATTTT.